This is a list of T cell receptor beta chains from one sample in a study of CD8 T cells in Susac syndrome. TCRdb analysed the immunoSEQ multiplex PCR reads with MiXCR anew, one entry per CDR3 protein. The sample lists about 94,000 distinct CDR3 sequences, just under 95% occurring once. The sequencing input was CD4+ T cells from PBMCs. The receptors come from a human donor with Susac syndrome. CDR3s include the opening cysteine and the closing phenylalanine or tryptophan. The D gene is left open where the match is weak. Clone size appears in some rows only: once, few, many, or a class for an expanded clone.

CDR3 protein | CDR3 DNA | V gene | D gene | clone size | J gene
CASSEALGTGNSPLHF | TGTGCCAGCAGTGAAGCGCTTGGGACAGGGAATTCACCCCTCCACTTT | TRBV2 | TRBD1 | . | TRBJ1-6
CSAYIPGQGTEAFF | TGCAGTGCTTATATCCCGGGACAGGGCACTGAAGCTTTCTTT | TRBV20-1 | TRBD1 | . | TRBJ1-1
CASSQPGPSGANVLTF | TGTGCCAGCAGCCAACCGGGCCCCTCTGGGGCCAACGTCCTGACTTTC | TRBV7-3 | . | . | TRBJ2-6
CASSVTGGIQETQYF | TGTGCCAGCAGCGTGACAGGGGGAATCCAAGAGACCCAGTACTTC | TRBV9 | TRBD1 | . | TRBJ2-5
CASNLQGAQETQYF | TGTGCCAGCAATCTACAGGGGGCACAAGAGACCCAGTACTTC | TRBV2 | TRBD1 | . | TRBJ2-5
CASSYSTGPTYEQYF | TGTGCCAGCAGTTACAGCACCGGGCCGACCTACGAGCAGTACTTC | TRBV6-2/TRBV6-3 | . | . | TRBJ2-7
CSAPQQSSYNEQFF | TGCAGTGCCCCTCAACAGAGCTCCTACAATGAGCAGTTCTTC | TRBV20-1 | . | . | TRBJ2-1
CAWSQDRGTDTQYF | TGTGCCTGGAGTCAGGACAGGGGCACAGATACGCAGTATTTT | TRBV30 | TRBD1 | . | TRBJ2-3
CSVKQRLANYGYTF | TGCAGCGTTAAGCAGAGGTTGGCTAACTATGGCTACACCTTC | TRBV29-1 | . | once | TRBJ1-2
CSARGTGKETQYF | TGCAGTGCTAGAGGGACAGGGAAAGAGACCCAGTACTTC | TRBV20-1 | TRBD1 | once | TRBJ2-5
CASSTRSYNEQFF | TGTGCCAGCAGTACCCGTTCCTACAATGAGCAGTTCTTC | TRBV2 | . | . | TRBJ2-1
CSALLAGGVRDTQYF | TGCAGTGCTCTACTAGCGGGGGGGGTGAGAGATACGCAGTATTTT | TRBV20-1 | TRBD2 | . | TRBJ2-3
CASSRYNEQFF | TGTGCCAGCAGCCGATACAATGAGCAGTTCTTC | TRBV7-2 | . | few | TRBJ2-1
CASSSHRQTPYGYTF | TGTGCCAGCAGCTCACACCGACAGACACCTTATGGCTACACCTTC | TRBV7-9 | . | . | TRBJ1-2
CAWATGSDSPLHF | TGTGCCTGGGCGACAGGGTCAGATTCACCCCTCCACTTT | TRBV30 | TRBD1 | . | TRBJ1-6
CASRAWDGYNQPQHF | TGTGCCAGCAGGGCCTGGGACGGCTACAATCAGCCCCAGCATTTT | TRBV6-2/TRBV6-3 | . | . | TRBJ1-5
CSVAQGAGELFF | TGCAGCGTCGCCCAGGGGGCCGGGGAGCTGTTTTTT | TRBV29-1 | TRBD1 | . | TRBJ2-2
CASSLDVNQPQHF | TGTGCCAGCAGCTTAGATGTCAATCAGCCCCAGCATTTT | TRBV11-2 | . | . | TRBJ1-5
CASSQDVKWDEQFF | TGCGCCAGCAGCCAAGATGTCAAATGGGATGAGCAGTTCTTC | TRBV4-1 | . | . | TRBJ2-1
CAWLRGGQNTEAFF | TGTGCCTGGCTGCGGGGAGGGCAGAACACTGAAGCTTTCTTT | TRBV30 | . | . | TRBJ1-1
CASSLLSRRETQYF | TGTGCCAGCAGTCTCCTCAGTAGACGGGAGACCCAGTACTTC | TRBV27 | . | . | TRBJ2-5
CAWSAGTQGIYGYTF | TGTGCCTGGAGTGCCGGGACCCAGGGAATCTATGGCTACACCTTC | TRBV30 | . | . | TRBJ1-2
CASSVAGRKTQYF | TGTGCCAGCAGCGTAGCGGGGAGGAAGACCCAGTACTTC | TRBV11-2 | TRBD2 | . | TRBJ2-5
CASSLGTGWGETQYF | TGTGCCAGCAGCTTAGGGACAGGGTGGGGGGAGACCCAGTACTTC | TRBV5-4 | TRBD1 | once | TRBJ2-5
CSASPLTGTYGYTF | TGCAGTGCAAGCCCCTTAACAGGGACCTATGGCTACACCTTC | TRBV20-1 | . | . | TRBJ1-2
CASGLGTSNTEELIF | TGTGCTAGTGGTTTAGGGACGTCGAACACCGAGGAGCTGATTTTT | TRBV12-5 | . | . | TRBJ2-2
CASSRDEETQYF | TGTGCCAGCAGCCGGGACGAAGAGACCCAGTACTTC | TRBV12-3/TRBV12-4 | . | . | TRBJ2-5
CASIGTAVYEQYF | TGTGCCAGCATCGGGACAGCCGTCTACGAGCAGTACTTC | TRBV28 | TRBD1 | once | TRBJ2-7
CASSSRTSGVSSYEQYF | TGTGCCAGCAGCTCGCGGACTAGCGGGGTGAGCTCCTACGAGCAGTACTTC | TRBV7-2 | TRBD2 | . | TRBJ2-7